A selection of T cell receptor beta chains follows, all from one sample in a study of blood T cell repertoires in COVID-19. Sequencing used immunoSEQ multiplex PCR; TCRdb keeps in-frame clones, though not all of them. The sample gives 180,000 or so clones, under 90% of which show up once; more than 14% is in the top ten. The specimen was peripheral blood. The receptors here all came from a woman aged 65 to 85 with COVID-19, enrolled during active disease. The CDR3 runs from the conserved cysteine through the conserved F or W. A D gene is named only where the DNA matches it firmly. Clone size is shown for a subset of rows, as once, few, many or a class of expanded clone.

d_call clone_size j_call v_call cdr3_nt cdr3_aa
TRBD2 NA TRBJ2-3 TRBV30 TGTGCCTGGAGTAAGTGGGTACCGGGACTAGCAACAGATACGCAGTATTTT CAWSKWVPGLATDTQYF
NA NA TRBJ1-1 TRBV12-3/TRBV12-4 TGTGCCAGCAGTTTCTTTGCTGAAGCTTTCTTT CASSFFAEAFF
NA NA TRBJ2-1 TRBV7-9 TGTGCCAGCAGCCCCCAGGTGGGAGGTGAGCAGTTCTTC CASSPQVGGEQFF
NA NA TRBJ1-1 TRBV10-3 TGTGCCATCAGTGACGGCAAACTAACACTGATGGGTAGGGCTTTCTTT CAISDGKLTLMGRAFF
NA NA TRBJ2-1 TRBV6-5 TGTGCCAGCAGTTACGGGCCAGGGCCAAACAATGAGCAGTTCTTC CASSYGPGPNNEQFF
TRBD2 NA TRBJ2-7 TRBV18 TGTGCCAGCTCACCGACTAGCGCGGCGGGTGAGCAGTACTTC CASSPTSAAGEQYF
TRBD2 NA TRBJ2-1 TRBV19 TGTGCCAGTAGTCTGCGGGAGGGCCCCATTGAGCAGTTCTTC CASSLREGPIEQFF
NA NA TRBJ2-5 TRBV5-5 TGTGCCAGCAGCCTATGGACAGATCAAGAGACCCAGTACTTC CASSLWTDQETQYF
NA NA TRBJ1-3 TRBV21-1 TGTGCCAGCAGCAAAGATAAGAAAGAGGACTCTGGAAACACCATATATTTT CASSKDKKEDSGNTIYF
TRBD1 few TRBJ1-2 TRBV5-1 TGCGCCAGCAGCTTGGAGGTGACAGGGTTGTCCAACTATGGCTACACCTTC CASSLEVTGLSNYGYTF
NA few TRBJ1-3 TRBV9 TGTGCCAGCTCGACACCTTCCTCTGGAAACACCATATATTTT CASSTPSSGNTIYF
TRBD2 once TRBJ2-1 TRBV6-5 TGTGCCAGCAGCTCCGGACTAGCGGGAAGGAATGAGCAGTTCTTC CASSSGLAGRNEQFF
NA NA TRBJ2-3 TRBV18 TGTGCCAGCTCACCTTTAGCGGTAACTAGCACAGATACGCAGTATTTT CASSPLAVTSTDTQYF
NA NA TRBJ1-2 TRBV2 TGTGCCAGAGGGGAGGCCGACGGGGGGAGCTATGGCTACACCTTC CARGEADGGSYGYTF
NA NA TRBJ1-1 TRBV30 TGTGCCTGGAGTGTAGGAGCAGACCCGAACACTGAAGCTTTCTTT CAWSVGADPNTEAFF
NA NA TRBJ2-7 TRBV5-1 TGCGCCAGCAGCTTACAGGGATACGAGCAGTACTTC CASSLQGYEQYF
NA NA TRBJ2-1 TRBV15 TGTGCCACCAGCAGAGCAGGCAGGGCCTACAATGAGCAGTTCTTC CATSRAGRAYNEQFF
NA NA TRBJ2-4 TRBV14 TGTGCCAGCAGCCAAGGGGCGACGTTAGCCAAAAACATTCAGTACTTC CASSQGATLAKNIQYF
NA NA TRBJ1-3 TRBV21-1 TGTGCCAGCAGCAAAGGGAGGGACAGTGGAAACACCATATATTTT CASSKGRDSGNTIYF
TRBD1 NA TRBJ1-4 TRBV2 TGTGCCAGCCGGGGGGGACAGGGGTTTCGAGAAAAACTGTTTTTT CASRGGQGFREKLFF
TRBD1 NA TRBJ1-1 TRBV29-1 TGCAGCGCCTCCAGGGGGAGTAACACTGAAGCTTTCTTT CSASRGSNTEAFF
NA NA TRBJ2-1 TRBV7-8 TGTGCCAGCAGCCCGATACAGGGTCTGGTGAATGAGCAGTTCTTC CASSPIQGLVNEQFF
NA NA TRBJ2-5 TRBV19 TGTGCCAGTAGTAGCCGGGAGCAAGAGACCCAGTACTTC CASSSREQETQYF
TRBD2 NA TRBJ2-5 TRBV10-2 TGCGCCAGCAGTGACCCGGGACTAGCGGGACTTGAGACCCAGTACTTC CASSDPGLAGLETQYF
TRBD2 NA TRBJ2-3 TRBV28 TGTGCCAGTAACATTAGACTAGCGGGAGAGACAGATACGCAGTATTTT CASNIRLAGETDTQYF
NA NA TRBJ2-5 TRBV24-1 TGTGCCACCAGTGATCCGAACTTGCTGGAGACCCAGTACTTC CATSDPNLLETQYF
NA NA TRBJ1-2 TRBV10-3 TGTGCCATCAGTGGCCCGTTCCGCAGGGATCCTAACTATGGCTACACCTTC CAISGPFRRDPNYGYTF
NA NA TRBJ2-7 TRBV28 TGTGCCAGCAGTGCCAATATTCACAAGTACTTC CASSANIHKYF
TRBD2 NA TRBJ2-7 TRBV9 TGTGCCAGCAGCCCTAGCGGGAGGGGGGTCGACGAGCAGTACTTC CASSPSGRGVDEQYF
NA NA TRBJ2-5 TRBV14 TGTGCCAGCAGCCAAGGAAACATTCAAGAGACCCAGTACTTC CASSQGNIQETQYF
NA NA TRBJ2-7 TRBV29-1 TGCAGCCCTACGACAGACCCCTCCTACGAGCAGTACTTC CSPTTDPSYEQYF
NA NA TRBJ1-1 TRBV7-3 TGTGCCAGCAGCTTAAATGCACACATGAACACTGAAGCTTTCTTT CASSLNAHMNTEAFF
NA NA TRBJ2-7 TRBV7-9 TGTGCCACCGGAGGGAGCTCCTACGAGCAGTACTTC CATGGSSYEQYF
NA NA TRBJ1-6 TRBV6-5 TGTGCCAGCAGTCTACAGCGGTGGAATTCACCCCTCCACTTT CASSLQRWNSPLHF
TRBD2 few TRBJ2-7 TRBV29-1 TGCAGCGTTGCTTCGGGACTAGCGGGAGCCGAGCAGTACTTC CSVASGLAGAEQYF
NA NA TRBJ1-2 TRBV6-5 TGTGCCAGCAGTTATGATCAGGGGAGGGATGGCTACACCTTC CASSYDQGRDGYTF
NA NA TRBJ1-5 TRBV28 TGTGCCAGCAGTTTCTCTGGGGCGACGCCCCAGCATTTT CASSFSGATPQHF
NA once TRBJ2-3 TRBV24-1 TGTGCCACCAGGGGGACTTTCGACACAGATACGCAGTATTTT CATRGTFDTDTQYF
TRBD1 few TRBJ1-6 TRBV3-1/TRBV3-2 TGTGCCAGCAGCCGAGACAGGGGTTTCCCTTTTTTT CASSRDRGFPFF
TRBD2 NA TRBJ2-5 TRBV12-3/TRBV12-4 TGTGCCAGCATCCGAGCGGGGGGAGGGACCCAGTACTTC CASIRAGGGTQYF
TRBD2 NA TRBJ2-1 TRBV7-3 TGTGCCAGCAGCTTAACGTTAGCGGGGGGATACAATGAGCAGTTCTTC CASSLTLAGGYNEQFF
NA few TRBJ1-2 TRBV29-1 TGCAGCGTTTCGGGGTACTATGGCTACACCTTC CSVSGYYGYTF
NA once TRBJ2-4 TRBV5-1 TGCGCCAGCAGCTTGGGAGGAGCCAAAAACATTCAGTACTTC CASSLGGAKNIQYF
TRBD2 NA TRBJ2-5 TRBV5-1 TGCGCCAGCAGCTTAGGAGGAGCTAGCGGGAGGGTAAAGACCCAGTACTTC CASSLGGASGRVKTQYF
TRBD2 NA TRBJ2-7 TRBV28 TGTGCCAGCTGGACTTCTAGCGGGAGATTTCGCGAGCAGTACTTC CASWTSSGRFREQYF
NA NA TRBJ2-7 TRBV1 TGCACCAGCAGCCAGACGGCCGGGACTAGCGAAGCCTACGAGCAGTACTTC CTSSQTAGTSEAYEQYF